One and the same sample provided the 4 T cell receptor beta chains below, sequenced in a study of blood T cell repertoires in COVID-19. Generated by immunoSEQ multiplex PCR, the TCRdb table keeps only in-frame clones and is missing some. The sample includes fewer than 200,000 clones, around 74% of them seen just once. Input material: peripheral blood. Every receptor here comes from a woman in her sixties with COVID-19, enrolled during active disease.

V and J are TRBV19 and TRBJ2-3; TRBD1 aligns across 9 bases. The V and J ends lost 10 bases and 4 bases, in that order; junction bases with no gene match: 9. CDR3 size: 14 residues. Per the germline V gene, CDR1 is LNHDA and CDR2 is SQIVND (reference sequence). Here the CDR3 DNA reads TGTGCCACCCTACCGGGACAGGGACCAGATACGCAGTATTTT. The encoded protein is CATLPGQGPDTQYF.

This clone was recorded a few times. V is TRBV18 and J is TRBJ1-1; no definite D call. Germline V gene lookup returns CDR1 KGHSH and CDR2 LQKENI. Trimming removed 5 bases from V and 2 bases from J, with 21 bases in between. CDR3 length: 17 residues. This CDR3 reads CASSAIPGKQRNTEAFF. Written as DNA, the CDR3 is TGTGCCAGCTCAGCAATACCGGGAAAGCAGCGTAACACTGAAGCTTTCTTT. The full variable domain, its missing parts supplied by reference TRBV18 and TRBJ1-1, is NAGVMQNPRHLVRRRGQEARLRCSPMKGHSHVYWYRQLPEEGLKFMVYLQKENIIDESGMPKERFSAEFPKEGPSILRIQQVVRGDSAAYFCASSAIPGKQRNTEAFFGQGTRLTVV.

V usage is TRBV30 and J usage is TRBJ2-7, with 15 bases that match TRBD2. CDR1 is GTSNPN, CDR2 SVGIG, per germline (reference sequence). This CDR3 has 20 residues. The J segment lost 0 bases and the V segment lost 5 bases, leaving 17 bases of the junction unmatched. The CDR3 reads CAWRELDLGLAGGLSYEQYF. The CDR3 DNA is TGTGCCTGGCGCGAGCTGGATTTGGGACTAGCGGGAGGACTCTCCTACGAGCAGTACTTC.

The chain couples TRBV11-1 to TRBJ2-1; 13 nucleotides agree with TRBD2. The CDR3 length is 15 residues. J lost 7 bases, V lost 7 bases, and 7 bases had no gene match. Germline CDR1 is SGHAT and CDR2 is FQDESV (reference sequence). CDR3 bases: TGTGCCAGCATCCAAGGGACTAGCGGGACGAATGAGCAGTTCTTC. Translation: CASIQGTSGTNEQFF. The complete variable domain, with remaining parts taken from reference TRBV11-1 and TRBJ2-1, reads EAEVAQSPRYKITEKSQAVAFWCDPISGHATLYWYRQILGQGPELLVQFQDESVVDDSQLPKDRFSAERLKGVDSTLKIQPAELGDSAMYLCASIQGTSGTNEQFFGPGTRLTVL.